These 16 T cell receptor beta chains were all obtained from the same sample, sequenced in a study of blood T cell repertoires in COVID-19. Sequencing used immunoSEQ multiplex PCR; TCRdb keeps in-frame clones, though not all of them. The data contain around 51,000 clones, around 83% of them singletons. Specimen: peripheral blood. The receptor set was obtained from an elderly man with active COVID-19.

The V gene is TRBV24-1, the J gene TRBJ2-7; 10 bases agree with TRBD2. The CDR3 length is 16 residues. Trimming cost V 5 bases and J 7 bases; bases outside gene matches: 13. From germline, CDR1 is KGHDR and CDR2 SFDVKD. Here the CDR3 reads CATSGTKREGQWEQYF. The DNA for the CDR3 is TGTGCCACCAGTGGTACCAAGCGGGAGGGCCAATGGGAGCAGTACTTC.

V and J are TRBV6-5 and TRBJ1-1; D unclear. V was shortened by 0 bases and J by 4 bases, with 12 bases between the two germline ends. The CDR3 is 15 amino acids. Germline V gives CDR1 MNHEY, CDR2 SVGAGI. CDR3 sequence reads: CASSYSVRGFTEAFF. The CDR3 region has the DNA TGTGCCAGCAGTTACTCGGTTCGGGGTTTCACTGAAGCTTTCTTT.

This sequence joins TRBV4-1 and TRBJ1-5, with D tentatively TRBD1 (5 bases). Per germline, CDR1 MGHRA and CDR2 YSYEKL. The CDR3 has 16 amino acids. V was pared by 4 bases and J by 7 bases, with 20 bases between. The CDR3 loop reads CASSLVLQGVSQPQHF. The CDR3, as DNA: TGCGCCAGCAGCCTAGTTTTGCAGGGTGTTTCCCAGCCCCAGCATTTT.

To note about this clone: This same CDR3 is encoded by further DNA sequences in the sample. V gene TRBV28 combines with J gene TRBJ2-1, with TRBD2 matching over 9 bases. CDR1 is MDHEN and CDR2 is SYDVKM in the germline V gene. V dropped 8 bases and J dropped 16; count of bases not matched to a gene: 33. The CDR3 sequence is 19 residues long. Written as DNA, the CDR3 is TGTGCCAGCCGAGGGGACCAGGCAGGGGGGGGACTAGCACGAGTTTTACGATTCTTC. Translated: CASRGDQAGGGLARVLRFF.

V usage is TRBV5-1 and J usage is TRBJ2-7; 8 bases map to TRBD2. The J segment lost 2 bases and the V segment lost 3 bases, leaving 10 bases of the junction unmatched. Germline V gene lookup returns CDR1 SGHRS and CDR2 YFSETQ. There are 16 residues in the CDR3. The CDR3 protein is CASSSSLSGSAYEQYF. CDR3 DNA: TGCGCCAGCAGCTCCTCACTGAGCGGGAGTGCCTACGAGCAGTACTTC.

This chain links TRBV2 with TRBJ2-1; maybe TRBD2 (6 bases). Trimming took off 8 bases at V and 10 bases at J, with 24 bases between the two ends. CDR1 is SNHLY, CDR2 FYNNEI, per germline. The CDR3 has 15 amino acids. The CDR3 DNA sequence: TGTGCCAGCGTGACAGAAGGAGGGAGAGACCTAGAGCAGTTCTTC. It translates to CASVTEGGRDLEQFF.

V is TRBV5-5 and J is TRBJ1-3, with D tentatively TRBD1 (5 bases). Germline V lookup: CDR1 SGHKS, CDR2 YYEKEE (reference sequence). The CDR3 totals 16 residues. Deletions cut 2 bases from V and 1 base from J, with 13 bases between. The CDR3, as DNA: TGTGCCAGCAGCTTCGTCTCTGGGGGGTCTGGAAACACCATATATTTT. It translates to CASSFVSGGSGNTIYF. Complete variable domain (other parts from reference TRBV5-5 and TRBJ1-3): DAGVTQSPTHLIKTRGQQVTLRCSPISGHKSVSWYQQVLGQGPQFIFQYYEKEERGRGNFPDRFSARQFPNYSSELNVNALLLGDSALYLCASSFVSGGSGNTIYFGEGSWLTVV.

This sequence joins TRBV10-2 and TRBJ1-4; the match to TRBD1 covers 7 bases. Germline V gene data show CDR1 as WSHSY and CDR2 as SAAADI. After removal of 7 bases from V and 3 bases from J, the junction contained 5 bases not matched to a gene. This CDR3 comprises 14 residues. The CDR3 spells CASTPTGPNEKLFF. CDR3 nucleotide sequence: TGCGCCAGCACCCCGACAGGGCCTAATGAAAAACTGTTTTTT.

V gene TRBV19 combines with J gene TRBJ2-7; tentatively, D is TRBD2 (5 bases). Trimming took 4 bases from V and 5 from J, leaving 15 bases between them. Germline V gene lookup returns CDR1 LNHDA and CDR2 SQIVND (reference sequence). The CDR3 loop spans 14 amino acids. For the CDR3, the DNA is TGTGCCAGTAGTAATCCCGGTCTAGCTAACGAGCAGTACTTC. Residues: CASSNPGLANEQYF. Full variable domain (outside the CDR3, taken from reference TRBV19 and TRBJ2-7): DGGITQSPKYLFRKEGQNVTLSCEQNLNHDAMYWYRQDPGQGLRLIYYSQIVNDFQKGDIAEGYSVSREKKESFPLTVTSAQKNPTAFYLCASSNPGLANEQYFGPGTRLTVT.

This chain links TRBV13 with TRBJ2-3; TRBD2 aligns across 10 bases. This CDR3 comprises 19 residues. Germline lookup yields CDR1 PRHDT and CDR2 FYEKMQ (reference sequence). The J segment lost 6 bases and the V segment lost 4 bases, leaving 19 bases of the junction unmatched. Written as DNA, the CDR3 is TGTGCCAGCAGCTCCCAAAGAAAGACTAGCGGGTCCCGTAAGGATACGCAGTATTTT. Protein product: CASSSQRKTSGSRKDTQYF.

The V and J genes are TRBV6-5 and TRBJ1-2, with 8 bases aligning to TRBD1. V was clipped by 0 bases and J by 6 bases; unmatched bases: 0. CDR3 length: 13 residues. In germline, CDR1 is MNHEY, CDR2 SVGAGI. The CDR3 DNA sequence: TGTGCCAGCAGTTACTCGACAGGGGATGGCTACACCTTC. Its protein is CASSYSTGDGYTF.

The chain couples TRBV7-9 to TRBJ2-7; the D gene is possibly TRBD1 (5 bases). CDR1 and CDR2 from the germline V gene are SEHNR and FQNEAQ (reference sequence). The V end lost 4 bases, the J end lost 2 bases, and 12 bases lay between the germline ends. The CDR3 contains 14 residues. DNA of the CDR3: TGTGCCAGCAGCTCCCACCAGGGCACCTACGAGCAGTACTTC. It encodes CASSSHQGTYEQYF.

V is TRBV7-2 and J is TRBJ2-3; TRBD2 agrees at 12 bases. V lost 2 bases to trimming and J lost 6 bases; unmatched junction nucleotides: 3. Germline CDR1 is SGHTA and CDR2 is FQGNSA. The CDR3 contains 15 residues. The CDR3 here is CASSLQLAGGDTQYF. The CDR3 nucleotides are TGTGCCAGCAGCTTACAACTAGCGGGAGGCGATACGCAGTATTTT. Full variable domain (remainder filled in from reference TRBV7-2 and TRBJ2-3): GAGVSQSPSNKVTEKGKDVELRCDPISGHTALYWYRQSLGQGLEFLIYFQGNSAPDKSGLPSDRFSAERTGGSVSTLTIQRTQQEDSAVYLCASSLQLAGGDTQYFGPGTRLTVL.

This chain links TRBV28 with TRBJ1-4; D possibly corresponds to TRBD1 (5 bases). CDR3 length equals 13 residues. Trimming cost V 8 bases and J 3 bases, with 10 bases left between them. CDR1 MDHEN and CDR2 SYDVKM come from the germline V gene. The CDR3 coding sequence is TGTGCCAGCGGGGGGTCAGCTAATGAAAAACTGTTTTTT. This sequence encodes CASGGSANEKLFF.

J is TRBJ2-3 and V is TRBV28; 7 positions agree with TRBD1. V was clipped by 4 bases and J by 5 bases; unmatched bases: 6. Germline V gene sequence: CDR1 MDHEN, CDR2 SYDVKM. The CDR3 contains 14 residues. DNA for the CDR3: TGTGCCAGCAGTTCCGGACAGGCAGTAGATACGCAGTATTTT. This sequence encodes CASSSGQAVDTQYF.

The CDR3 protein is CASFPWAATNEKLFF. Here the CDR3 DNA reads TGTGCCAGCTTTCCGTGGGCTGCCACTAATGAAAAACTGTTTTTT. The chain has TRBV19 and TRBJ1-4; D gene ambiguous. The CDR3 is 15 amino acids. The V gene lost 9 bases and the J gene lost 2 bases, with 16 bases spanning the gap. Germline-derived CDR1 and CDR2 are LNHDA and SQIVND (reference sequence).